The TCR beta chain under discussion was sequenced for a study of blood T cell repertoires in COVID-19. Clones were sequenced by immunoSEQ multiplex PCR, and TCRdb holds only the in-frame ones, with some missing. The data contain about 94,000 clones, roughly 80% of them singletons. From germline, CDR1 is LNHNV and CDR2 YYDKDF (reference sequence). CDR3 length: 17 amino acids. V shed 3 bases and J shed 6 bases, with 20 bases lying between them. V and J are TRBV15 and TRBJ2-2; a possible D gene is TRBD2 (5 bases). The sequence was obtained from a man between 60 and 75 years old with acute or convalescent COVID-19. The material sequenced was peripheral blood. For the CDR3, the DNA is TGTGCCACCAGCAGTGCCCTGGACTCGTACACCTCCGGGGAGCTGTTTTTT. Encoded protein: CATSSALDSYTSGELFF.